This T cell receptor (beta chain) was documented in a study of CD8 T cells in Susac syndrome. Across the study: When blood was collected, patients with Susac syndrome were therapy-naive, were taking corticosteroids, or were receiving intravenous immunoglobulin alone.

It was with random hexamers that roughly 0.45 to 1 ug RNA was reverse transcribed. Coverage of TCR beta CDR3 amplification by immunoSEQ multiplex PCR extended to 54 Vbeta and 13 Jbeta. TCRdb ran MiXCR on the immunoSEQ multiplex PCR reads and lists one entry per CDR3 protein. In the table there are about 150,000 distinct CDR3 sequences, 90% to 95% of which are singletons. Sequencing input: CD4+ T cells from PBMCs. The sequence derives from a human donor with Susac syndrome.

CDR3 amino acids: CSVGPADTQYF. CDR3 in DNA: TGCAGCGTCGGCCCCGCAGATACGCAGTATTTT. This chain links TRBV29-1 with TRBJ2-3; D remains unclear. Between the trimmed V and J ends, which lost 6 bases and 4 bases, there was a span of 8 bases. The CDR3 has 11 amino acids. Germline CDR1 is SQVTM and CDR2 is ANQGSEA.